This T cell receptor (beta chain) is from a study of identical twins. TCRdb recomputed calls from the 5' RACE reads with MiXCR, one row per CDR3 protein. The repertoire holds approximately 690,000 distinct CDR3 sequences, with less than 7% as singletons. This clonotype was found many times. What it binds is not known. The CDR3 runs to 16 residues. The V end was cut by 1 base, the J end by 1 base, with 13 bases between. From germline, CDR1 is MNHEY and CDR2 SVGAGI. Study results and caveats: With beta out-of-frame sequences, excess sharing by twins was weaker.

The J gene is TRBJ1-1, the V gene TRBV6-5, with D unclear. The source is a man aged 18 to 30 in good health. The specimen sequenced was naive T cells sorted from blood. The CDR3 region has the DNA TGTGCCAGCAGTTACTTTGGCAGCCCCTCGAACACTGAAGCTTTCTTT. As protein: CASSYFGSPSNTEAFF.